Listed below are T cell receptor beta chains from one sample, sequenced in a study of CXCR3-negative and CXCR3-positive naive CD8 T cells. TCRdb reprocessed the 5' RACE reads and stores each CDR3 protein as one record, lacking DNA. The sample has about 89,000 distinct CDR3 sequences. The sample was naive CXCR3+ CD8+ T cells from blood. The receptor source for this set is a human donor in good health. Some clones in this sample may be carry-over from other donors' samples. CDR3s include the opening cysteine and the closing phenylalanine or tryptophan.

CDR3	V	J
CASSQDLGYRVYEQYF	TRBV4-3	TRBJ2-7
CASTPAWVGNTEAFF	TRBV19	TRBJ1-1
CASSVRQGQPNYGYTF	TRBV7-2	TRBJ1-2
CASSLGRGGREEQFF	TRBV5-1	TRBJ2-1
CASSTLEQSYEQYF	TRBV7-9	TRBJ2-7
CASSRTSRGYEQYF	TRBV5-5	TRBJ2-7
CASSLAPSLNYGYTF	TRBV7-2	TRBJ1-2
CASSLGLSQYGYTF	TRBV5-5	TRBJ1-2
CASSQSVAGARNEQFF	TRBV4-3	TRBJ2-1
CASTTPGAGPGYTF	TRBV27	TRBJ1-2
CASSGATGPQETQYF	TRBV19	TRBJ2-5
CASSEEAENSNQPQHF	TRBV10-1	TRBJ1-5
CSVAEVSYEQYF	TRBV29-1	TRBJ2-7
CASSANDEQFF	TRBV6-2/TRBV6-3	TRBJ2-1
CASSPDRDPTDTQYF	TRBV3-1	TRBJ2-3
CASTDSLAEQFF	TRBV2	TRBJ2-1
CASSKENYEQYF	TRBV5-1	TRBJ2-7
CSVRLAGASDTQYF	TRBV29-1	TRBJ2-3
CSVWTSGGAYEQYF	TRBV29-1	TRBJ2-7
CASSKTSGQETQYF	TRBV7-9	TRBJ2-5
CSVVGRIAQDEETQYF	TRBV29-1	TRBJ2-5
CASSGGVEGRNYGYTF	TRBV9	TRBJ1-2